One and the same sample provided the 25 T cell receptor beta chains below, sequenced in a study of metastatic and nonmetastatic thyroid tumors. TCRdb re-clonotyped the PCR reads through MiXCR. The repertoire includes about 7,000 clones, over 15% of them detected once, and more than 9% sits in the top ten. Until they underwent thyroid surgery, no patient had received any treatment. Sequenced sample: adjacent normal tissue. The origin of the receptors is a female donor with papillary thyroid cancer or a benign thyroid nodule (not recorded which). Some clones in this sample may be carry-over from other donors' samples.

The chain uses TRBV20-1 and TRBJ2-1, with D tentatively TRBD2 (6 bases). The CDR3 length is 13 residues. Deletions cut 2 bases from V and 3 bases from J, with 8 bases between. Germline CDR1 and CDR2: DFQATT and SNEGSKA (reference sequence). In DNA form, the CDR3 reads TGCAGTGCTAGACTAGCGAACTACAATGAGCAGTTCTTC. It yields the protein CSARLANYNEQFF.

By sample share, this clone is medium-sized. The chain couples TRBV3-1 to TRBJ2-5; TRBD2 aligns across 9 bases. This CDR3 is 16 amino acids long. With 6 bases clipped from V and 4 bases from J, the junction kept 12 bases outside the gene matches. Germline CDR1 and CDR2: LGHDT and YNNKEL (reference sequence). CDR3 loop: CASRPEIAGERETQYF. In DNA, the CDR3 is TGTGCCAGCAGACCCGAAATAGCGGGGGAGAGAGAGACCCAGTACTTC.

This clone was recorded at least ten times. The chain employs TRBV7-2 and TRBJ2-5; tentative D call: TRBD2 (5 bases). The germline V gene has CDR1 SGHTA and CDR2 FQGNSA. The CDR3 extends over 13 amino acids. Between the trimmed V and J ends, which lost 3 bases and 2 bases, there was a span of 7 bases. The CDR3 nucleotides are TGTGCCAGCAGCTTCCAGCGGCAAGAGACCCAGTACTTC. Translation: CASSFQRQETQYF.

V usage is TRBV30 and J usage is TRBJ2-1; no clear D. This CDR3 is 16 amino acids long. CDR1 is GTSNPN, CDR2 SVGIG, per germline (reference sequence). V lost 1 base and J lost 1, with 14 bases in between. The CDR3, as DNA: TGTGCCTGGAGTGCGCGACTGCCCCATTCCTACAATGAGCAGTTCTTC. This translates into CAWSARLPHSYNEQFF.

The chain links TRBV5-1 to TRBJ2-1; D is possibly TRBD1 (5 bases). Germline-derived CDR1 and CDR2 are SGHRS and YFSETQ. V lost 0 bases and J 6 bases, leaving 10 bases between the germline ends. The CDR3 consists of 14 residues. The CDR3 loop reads CASSLDRFSNEQFF. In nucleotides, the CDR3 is TGCGCCAGCAGCTTGGACAGGTTTTCCAATGAGCAGTTCTTC.

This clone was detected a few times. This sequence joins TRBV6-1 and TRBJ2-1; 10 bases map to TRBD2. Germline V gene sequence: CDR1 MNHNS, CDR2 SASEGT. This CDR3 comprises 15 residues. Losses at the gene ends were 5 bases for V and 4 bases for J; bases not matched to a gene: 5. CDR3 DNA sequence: TGTGCCAGCAGTCCCTCAGCGGGAGGGTACAATGAGCAGTTCTTC. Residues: CASSPSAGGYNEQFF.

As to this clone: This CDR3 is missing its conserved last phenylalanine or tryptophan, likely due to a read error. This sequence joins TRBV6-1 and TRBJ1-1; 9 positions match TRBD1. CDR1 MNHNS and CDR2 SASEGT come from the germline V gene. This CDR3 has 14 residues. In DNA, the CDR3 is TGTGCCAGCAGGTGCGGACAGGGGATGACTGATGCTTTCTAT. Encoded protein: CASRCGQGMTDAFY.

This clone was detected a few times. DNA of the CDR3: TGTGCCAGTAGTCCAAGTGATAGCGGGAGGGGGGAGCAGTACTTC. This codes for CASSPSDSGRGEQYF. The rearrangement uses TRBV19 and TRBJ2-7; 11 nucleotides align to TRBD2. CDR1 and CDR2 (germline): LNHDA, SQIVND (reference sequence). The CDR3 has 15 amino acids. V trimming: 5 bases; J trimming: 7 bases; junction bases outside the gene matches: 10.

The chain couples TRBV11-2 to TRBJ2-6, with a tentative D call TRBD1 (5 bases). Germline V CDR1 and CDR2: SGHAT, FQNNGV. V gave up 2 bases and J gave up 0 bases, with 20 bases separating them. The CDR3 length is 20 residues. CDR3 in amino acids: CASSLSDLRQLLSGANVLTF. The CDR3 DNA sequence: TGTGCCAGCAGCTTATCTGATCTACGACAGCTACTCTCTGGGGCCAACGTCCTGACTTTC.

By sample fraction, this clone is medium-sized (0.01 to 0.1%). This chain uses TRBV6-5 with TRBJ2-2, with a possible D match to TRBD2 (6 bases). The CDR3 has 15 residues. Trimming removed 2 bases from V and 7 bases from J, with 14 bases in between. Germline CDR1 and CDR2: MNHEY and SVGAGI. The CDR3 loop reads CASSYLGLLGGELFF. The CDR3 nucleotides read TGTGCCAGCAGTTACCTGGGACTGCTGGGCGGGGAGCTGTTTTTT.

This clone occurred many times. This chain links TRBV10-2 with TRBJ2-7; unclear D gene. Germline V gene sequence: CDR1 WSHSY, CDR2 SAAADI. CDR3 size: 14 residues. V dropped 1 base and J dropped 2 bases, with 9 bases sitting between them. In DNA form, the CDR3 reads TGCGCCAGCAGTGAGTTGTGGGCCGCCTACGAGCAGTACTTC. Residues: CASSELWAAYEQYF.

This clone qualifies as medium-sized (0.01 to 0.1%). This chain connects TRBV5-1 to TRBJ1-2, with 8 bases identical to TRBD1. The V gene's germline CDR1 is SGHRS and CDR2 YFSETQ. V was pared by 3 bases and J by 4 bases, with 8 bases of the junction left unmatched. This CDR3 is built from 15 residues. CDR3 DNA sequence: TGCGCCAGCAGCTCTAGGACAGGGATAGGCTATGGCTACACCTTC. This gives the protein CASSSRTGIGYGYTF.

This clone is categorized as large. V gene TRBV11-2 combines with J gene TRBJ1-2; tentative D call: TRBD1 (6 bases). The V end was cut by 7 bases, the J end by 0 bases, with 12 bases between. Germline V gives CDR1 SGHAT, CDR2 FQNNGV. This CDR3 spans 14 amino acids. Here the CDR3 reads CASKGGPTNYGYTF. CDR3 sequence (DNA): TGTGCCAGCAAGGGGGGCCCCACTAACTATGGCTACACCTTC.

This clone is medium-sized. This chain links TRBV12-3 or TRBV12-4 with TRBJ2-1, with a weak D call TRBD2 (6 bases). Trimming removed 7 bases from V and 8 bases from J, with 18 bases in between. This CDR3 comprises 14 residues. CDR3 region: CASTNGSRLDEQFF. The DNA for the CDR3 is TGTGCCAGCACGAACGGGAGTAGATTGGATGAGCAGTTCTTC.

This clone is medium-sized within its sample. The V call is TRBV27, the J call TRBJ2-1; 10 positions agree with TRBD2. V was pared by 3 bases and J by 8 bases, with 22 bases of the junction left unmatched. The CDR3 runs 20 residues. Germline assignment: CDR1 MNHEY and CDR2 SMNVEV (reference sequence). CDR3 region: CASSLDSVAGGTRATYEQFF. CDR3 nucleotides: TGTGCCAGCAGTTTGGATTCGGTAGCGGGAGGTACGAGAGCTACTTATGAGCAGTTCTTC.

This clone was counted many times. The chain's CDR3 is CASSPRLAGEDTQYF. CDR3 nucleotides: TGTGCCAGTAGTCCCCGACTAGCGGGAGAAGATACGCAGTATTTT. V gene TRBV19 combines with J gene TRBJ2-3; 12 nucleotides line up with TRBD2. The CDR3 length is 15 residues. Germline CDR1 LNHDA, CDR2 SQIVND (reference sequence). The V segment lost 5 bases and the J segment 5 bases; nucleotides outside the gene matches: 5.

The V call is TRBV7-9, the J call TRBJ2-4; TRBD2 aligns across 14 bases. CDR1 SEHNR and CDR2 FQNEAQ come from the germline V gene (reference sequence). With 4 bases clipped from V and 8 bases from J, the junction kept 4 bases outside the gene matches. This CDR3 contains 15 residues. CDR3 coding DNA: TGTGCCAGCAGCTCGGGACTAGCGGGAGTGCACATTCAGTACTTC. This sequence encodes CASSSGLAGVHIQYF.

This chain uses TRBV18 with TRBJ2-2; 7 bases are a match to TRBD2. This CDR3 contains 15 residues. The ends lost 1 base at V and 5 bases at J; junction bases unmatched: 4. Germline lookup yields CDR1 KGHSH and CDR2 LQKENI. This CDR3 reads CASSPLAGRTGELFF. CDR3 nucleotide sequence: TGTGCCAGCTCACCACTTGCCGGGAGGACCGGGGAGCTGTTTTTT.

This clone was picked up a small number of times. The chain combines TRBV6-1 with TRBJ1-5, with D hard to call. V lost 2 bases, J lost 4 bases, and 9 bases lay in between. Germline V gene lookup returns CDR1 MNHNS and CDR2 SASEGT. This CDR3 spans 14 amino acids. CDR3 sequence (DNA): TGTGCCAGCAGTGAAAAATCGGCAAATCAGCCCCAGCATTTT. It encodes CASSEKSANQPQHF.

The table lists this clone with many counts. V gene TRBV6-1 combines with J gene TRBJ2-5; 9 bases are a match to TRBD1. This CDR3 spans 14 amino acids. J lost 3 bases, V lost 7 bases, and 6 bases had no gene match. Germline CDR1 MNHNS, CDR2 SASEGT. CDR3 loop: CASMGQGNKETQYF. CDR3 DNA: TGTGCCAGCATGGGACAGGGTAACAAAGAGACCCAGTACTTC.

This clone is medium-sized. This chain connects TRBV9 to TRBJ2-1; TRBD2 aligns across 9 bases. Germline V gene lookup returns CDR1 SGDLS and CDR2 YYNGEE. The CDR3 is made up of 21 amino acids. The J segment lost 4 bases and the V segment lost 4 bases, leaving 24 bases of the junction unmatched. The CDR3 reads CASSITCYTAPGLAVYNEQFF. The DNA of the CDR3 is TGTGCCAGCAGCATTACCTGCTACACAGCCCCGGGACTAGCCGTATACAATGAGCAGTTCTTC.

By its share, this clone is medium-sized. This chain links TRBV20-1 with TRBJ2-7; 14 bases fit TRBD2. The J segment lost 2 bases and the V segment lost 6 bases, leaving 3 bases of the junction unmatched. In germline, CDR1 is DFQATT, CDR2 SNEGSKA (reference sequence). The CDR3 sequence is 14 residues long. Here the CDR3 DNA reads TGCAGTGCGAGACTAGCGGGAGGGCCCTACGAGCAGTACTTC. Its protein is CSARLAGGPYEQYF.

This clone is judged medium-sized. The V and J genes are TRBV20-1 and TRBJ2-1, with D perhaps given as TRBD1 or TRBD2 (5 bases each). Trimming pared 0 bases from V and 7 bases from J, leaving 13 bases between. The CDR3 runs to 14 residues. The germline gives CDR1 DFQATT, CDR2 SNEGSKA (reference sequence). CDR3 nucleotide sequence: TGCAGTGCTAGAGATCTCCTAGGGGAGAATGAGCAGTTCTTC. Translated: CSARDLLGENEQFF.

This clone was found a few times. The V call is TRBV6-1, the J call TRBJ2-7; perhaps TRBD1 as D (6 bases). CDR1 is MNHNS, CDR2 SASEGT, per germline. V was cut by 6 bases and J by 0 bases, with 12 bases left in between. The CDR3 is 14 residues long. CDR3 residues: CASRRGQSSYEQYF. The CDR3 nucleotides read TGTGCCAGCAGACGCGGACAGAGCTCCTACGAGCAGTACTTC.

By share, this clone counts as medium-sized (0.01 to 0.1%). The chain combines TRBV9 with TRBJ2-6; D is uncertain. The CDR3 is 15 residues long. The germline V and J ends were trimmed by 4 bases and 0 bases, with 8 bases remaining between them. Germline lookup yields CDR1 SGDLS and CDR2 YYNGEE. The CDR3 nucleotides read TGTGCCAGCAGCCCCCAGAGCTCTGGGGCCAACGTCCTGACTTTC. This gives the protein CASSPQSSGANVLTF.